These 24 T cell receptor beta chains were all obtained from the same sample, sequenced in a study of shared clonotypes between healthy human individuals. Using immunoSEQ multiplex PCR, the repertoire was profiled, and TCRdb retains in-frame clones only, with some absent. The data show under 600,000 clones, roughly 98% seen once. CD8 cells regarded as naive lacked CD45RO, were positively chosen for CCR7, and omitted terminally differentiated effector memory CD45RA+ cells. The sample taken for sequencing was naive CD8+ T cells sorted from blood. These receptors all stem from a man aged 25-45 years in good health.

The chain links TRBV7-9 to TRBJ2-1; 14 nucleotides line up with TRBD2. V lost 5 bases to trimming and J lost 6 bases; unmatched junction nucleotides: 3. The germline gives CDR1 SEHNR, CDR2 FQNEAQ (reference sequence). There are 15 residues in the CDR3. CDR3 amino acids: CASSATSGRGNEQFF. The CDR3 DNA reads as TGTGCCAGCAGCGCGACTAGCGGGAGGGGCAATGAGCAGTTCTTC.

The chain uses TRBV6-5 and TRBJ1-2; TRBD1 is a possible D gene (5 bases). Trimming cost V 5 bases and J 3 bases, with 16 bases left between them. The length of the CDR3 is 15 residues. Per the germline V gene, CDR1 is MNHEY and CDR2 is SVGAGI. The CDR3 region is CASSPAPGGDYGYTF. The CDR3 bases are TGTGCCAGCAGTCCCGCTCCGGGGGGAGACTATGGCTACACCTTC.

This clone was counted a few times. This chain links TRBV2 with TRBJ2-5; TRBD1 might be the D (6 bases). Deletions cut 7 bases from V and 3 bases from J, with 9 bases between. CDR1 and CDR2 (germline): SNHLY, FYNNEI. The CDR3 loop spans 12 amino acids. The CDR3 sequence is CASNRVEETQYF. CDR3 nucleotides: TGTGCCAGCAACAGGGTTGAAGAGACCCAGTACTTC.

J is TRBJ2-7 and V is TRBV7-9; TRBD1 aligns across 8 bases. V shed 0 bases and J 7 bases; nucleotides not matched to a gene: 5. The germline gives CDR1 SEHNR, CDR2 FQNEAQ (reference sequence). The CDR3 contains 14 residues. This CDR3 is CASSLARQGWEQYF. The CDR3, as DNA: TGTGCCAGCAGCTTAGCGAGACAGGGGTGGGAGCAGTACTTC.

The gene calls are TRBV7-6 and TRBJ2-3, with 7 nucleotides matching TRBD2. The CDR3 runs 16 residues. Germline values: CDR1 SGHVS, CDR2 FNYEAQ. V gave up 3 bases and J gave up 6 bases; unmatched junction bases: 12. For the CDR3, the DNA is TGTGCCAGCAGCTTGGAAGCGGGATGGGAGACGGATACGCAGTATTTT. Protein product: CASSLEAGWETDTQYF.

The chain links TRBV29-1 to TRBJ1-2; 8 bases line up with TRBD1. The CDR3 is made up of 14 amino acids. The germline CDR1 and CDR2 sequences are SQVTM and ANQGSEA. The junction had 5 bases not matched to a gene; V was cut back by 2 bases and J by 3 bases. CDR3 loop: CSVETTGVDYGYTF. The CDR3, as DNA: TGCAGCGTTGAAACGACAGGGGTTGACTATGGCTACACCTTC.

This clone is a singleton in its sample. This sample includes further DNA sequences coding for the same CDR3. J is TRBJ2-7 and V is TRBV5-1, with unresolved D. V shed 0 bases and J shed 3 bases, with 7 bases lying between them. Germline lookup yields CDR1 SGHRS and CDR2 YFSETQ. CDR3 length: 13 amino acids. CDR3 loop: CASSLGLGYEQYF. CDR3 nucleotide sequence: TGCGCCAGCAGCTTGGGACTGGGCTACGAGCAGTACTTC. Full variable domain (missing parts from reference TRBV5-1 and TRBJ2-7): KAGVTQTPRYLIKTRGQQVTLSCSPISGHRSVSWYQQTPGQGLQFLFEYFSETQRNKGNFPGRFSGRQFSNSRSEMNVSTLELGDSALYLCASSLGLGYEQYFGPGTRLTVT.

This sequence joins TRBV4-3 and TRBJ1-4, with a weak D call TRBD1 (6 bases). Germline assignment: CDR1 LGHNA and CDR2 YSLEER. This CDR3 is 15 amino acids long. V lost 1 base and J 4 bases, leaving 10 bases between the germline ends. The CDR3 region is CASSQGGRGNEKLFF. The CDR3 DNA sequence: TGCGCCAGCAGCCAAGGTGGCAGGGGTAATGAAAAACTGTTTTTT.

This chain connects TRBV7-7 to TRBJ2-1; no firm D call. The CDR3 loop spans 15 amino acids. Looked up from germline, CDR1 is SSHAT and CDR2 is FNYEAQ (reference sequence). The CDR3 sequence is CASSDTASSYNEQFF. The CDR3 nucleotides read TGTGCTAGCTCTGACACAGCGAGCTCCTACAATGAGCAGTTCTTC.

This sequence joins TRBV6-1 and TRBJ1-1, with D hard to call. Trimming stripped 5 bases from V and 1 base from J, with 8 bases between. The CDR3 spans 13 residues. Germline-derived CDR1 and CDR2 are MNHNS and SASEGT. The CDR3 reads CASSLSPNTEAFF. The CDR3, as DNA: TGTGCCAGCAGTCTCAGCCCGAACACTGAAGCTTTCTTT.

This clone was seen only once. The gene calls are TRBV7-8 and TRBJ1-5, with D possibly matching TRBD1 (5 bases). The CDR3 has 15 residues. CDR1 is SGHVS and CDR2 is FQNEAQ in the germline V gene. With 2 bases removed from V and 1 base from J, the gap between germline ends came to 9 bases. The CDR3 spells CASSLYGGSNQPQHF. DNA of the CDR3: TGTGCCAGCAGCTTATACGGGGGAAGCAATCAGCCCCAGCATTTT. Together with reference TRBV7-8 and TRBJ1-5, the CDR3 gives the full variable domain: GAGVSQSPRYKVAKRGQDVALRCDPISGHVSLFWYQQALGQGPEFLTYFQNEAQLDKSGLPSDRFFAERPEGSVSTLKIQRTQQEDSAVYLCASSLYGGSNQPQHFGDGTRLSIL.

The chain couples TRBV27 to TRBJ2-1; D possibly corresponds to TRBD2 (7 bases). Trimming stripped 10 bases from V and 7 bases from J, with 14 bases between. Germline CDR1 and CDR2: MNHEY and SMNVEV (reference sequence). This CDR3 has 12 amino acids. CDR3 sequence reads: CATLRGGNEQFF. The CDR3 coding sequence is TGTGCCACCCTAAGGGGGGGAAATGAGCAGTTCTTC.

The V and J genes are TRBV7-3 and TRBJ2-5; tentatively, D is TRBD2 (6 bases). Germline V gives CDR1 SGHTA, CDR2 FQGTGA. This CDR3 is built from 14 residues. The ends were cut back, 1 base at V and 3 bases at J, with 9 bases in the middle. The CDR3 DNA is TGTGCCAGCAGCTTAAGCGGGATAGAAGAGACCCAGTACTTC. This codes for CASSLSGIEETQYF.

V gene TRBV7-8 combines with J gene TRBJ1-2, with D tentatively TRBD1 (6 bases). V shed 2 bases and J shed 5 bases, with 18 bases lying between them. Germline lookup yields CDR1 SGHVS and CDR2 FQNEAQ. The length of the CDR3 is 16 residues. This CDR3 reads CASSLRPQGTGYGYTF. The CDR3 DNA reads TGTGCCAGCAGCTTACGGCCTCAGGGGACCGGGTATGGCTACACCTTC.

The gene calls are TRBV7-9 and TRBJ2-3, with a possible D match to TRBD1 (5 bases). CDR3 length: 15 amino acids. V lost 4 bases and J lost 1, with 12 bases in between. Germline values: CDR1 SEHNR, CDR2 FQNEAQ (reference sequence). The CDR3 loop is CASSSPDSGTDTQYF. The DNA for the CDR3 is TGTGCCAGCAGCTCCCCTGACAGTGGCACAGATACGCAGTATTTT.

In the case of this clone: This CDR3 is also generated by other DNA sequences in the sample. The chain joins TRBV7-9 to TRBJ2-6; a weak D match, TRBD2 (6 bases). The length of the CDR3 is 16 residues. V was cut by 5 bases and J by 0 bases, with 11 bases left in between. Germline CDR1 and CDR2: SEHNR and FQNEAQ (reference sequence). CDR3 protein: CASSPVGGSGANVLTF. CDR3 nucleotide sequence: TGTGCCAGCAGCCCGGTGGGGGGCTCTGGGGCCAACGTCCTGACTTTC.

The rearrangement uses TRBV6-4 and TRBJ1-2; 8 bases align to TRBD1. The germline V gene has CDR1 MRHNA and CDR2 SNTAGT. With V trimmed by 11 bases and J by 3 bases, 8 bases remained unmatched. CDR3 length equals 13 residues. Here the CDR3 reads CAGHRGTYYGYTF. Written as DNA, the CDR3 is TGTGCCGGGCACAGGGGGACTTACTATGGCTACACCTTC.

This sequence joins TRBV5-4 and TRBJ2-3; D assignment may be TRBD1 or TRBD2 (7 bases each). V lost 3 bases and J lost 2, with 10 bases in between. The CDR3 consists of 14 residues. Germline V gene lookup returns CDR1 SGHNT and CDR2 YYREEE (reference sequence). This CDR3 reads CASSWEGATDTQYF. The CDR3 nucleotides read TGTGCCAGCAGCTGGGAGGGGGCCACAGATACGCAGTATTTT.

The chain combines TRBV6-1 with TRBJ1-5; D not certain. V was pared by 0 bases and J by 0 bases, with 12 bases between. The length of the CDR3 is 17 residues. Germline CDR1 reads MNHNS; CDR2 reads SASEGT. The CDR3, as DNA: TGTGCCAGCAGTGAAGCGTGGGCGATTCATAGCAATCAGCCCCAGCATTTT. The encoded protein is CASSEAWAIHSNQPQHF.

The rearrangement links TRBV29-1 to TRBJ1-2, with D perhaps matching TRBD1 (5 bases). Germline lookup yields CDR1 SQVTM and CDR2 ANQGSEA. The CDR3 is made up of 12 amino acids. The CDR3: CAGAGDDYGYTF. The CDR3 DNA is TGCGCCGGGGCAGGAGACGACTATGGCTACACCTTC. Supplemented by reference TRBV29-1 and TRBJ1-2, the full variable domain reads SAVISQKPSRDICQRGTSLTIQCQVDSQVTMMFWYRQQPGQSLTLIATANQGSEATYESGFVIDKFPISRPNLTFSTLTVSNMSPEDSSIYLCAGAGDDYGYTFGSGTRLTVV.

The gene calls are TRBV9 and TRBJ2-7; no clear D. Deletions cut 4 bases from V and 3 bases from J, with 14 bases between. This CDR3 has 14 residues. Germline values: CDR1 SGDLS, CDR2 YYNGEE. The CDR3 bases are TGTGCCAGCAGCCAAGACCCCGGATACTACGAGCAGTACTTC. This codes for CASSQDPGYYEQYF.

The J gene is TRBJ2-2, the V gene TRBV9; the D is unclear. Germline CDR1 is SGDLS and CDR2 is YYNGEE. The CDR3 sequence is 12 residues long. Trimming pared 1 base from V and 6 bases from J, leaving 4 bases between. The CDR3 coding sequence is TGTGCCAGCAGCGTAAATGCCGGGGAGCTGTTTTTT. It codes for CASSVNAGELFF.

This clone was seen a single time. The chain employs TRBV29-1 and TRBJ2-7, with 11 bases fitting TRBD2. Unmatched junction bases numbered 5, after V lost 1 base and J lost 3 bases. Germline CDR1 is SQVTM and CDR2 is ANQGSEA. The CDR3 consists of 15 residues. The CDR3 DNA follows: TGCAGCGTTGAAGGACTAGCGGGACAGATCTACGAGCAGTACTTC. Translating it yields CSVEGLAGQIYEQYF.

The chain joins TRBV14 to TRBJ2-5; 7 bases map to TRBD1. Germline CDR1 is SGHDN and CDR2 is FVKESK. This CDR3 spans 19 amino acids. J was trimmed by 2 bases and V by 3 bases; bases with no gene match: 18. The CDR3: CASSHPPPDRVGRQETQYF. CDR3 DNA sequence: TGTGCCAGCAGCCATCCTCCCCCCGACAGGGTAGGAAGACAAGAGACCCAGTACTTC. The full variable domain, rest sourced from reference TRBV14 and TRBJ2-5, is EAGVTQFPSHSVIEKGQTVTLRCDPISGHDNLYWYRRVMGKEIKFLLHFVKESKQDESGMPNNRFLAERTGGTYSTLKVQPAELEDSGVYFCASSHPPPDRVGRQETQYFGPGTRLLVL.